The subject of this entry is one TCR beta chain. What it recognizes is unknown. From germline, CDR1 is SGHDT and CDR2 YYEEEE. V lost 2 bases and J lost 12; bases outside the gene matches: 15. The CDR3 has 15 amino acids. The PCR used 60 Vbeta and 13 Jbeta primers. The protocol was immunoSEQ multiplex PCR, while the TCRdb copy is restricted to in-frame clones and leaves out a portion. The sample has 130,000 to 150,000 clones; roughly three quarters are singletons. The sample belongs to a study of cytomegalovirus exposure and HLA in healthy donors. Study-level information: Among the 300 to 450 genotyped donors, 81% were placed in the Caucasian-associated ancestry cluster. Broader study findings: When presence/absence was analysed, sequencing depth was taken to be roughly uniform across donors.

Specimen: PBMCs. The chain is built from TRBV5-6 and TRBJ2-7; 9 nucleotides align to TRBD2. The clonotype was recovered from a male donor in good health and CMV-seronegative. CDR3 sequence reads: CASSFKGVSGGSLYF. The CDR3 bases are TGTGCCAGCAGCTTCAAGGGTGTTAGCGGGGGTTCTCTGTACTTC. Full variable domain (outside the CDR3, taken from reference TRBV5-6 and TRBJ2-7): DAGVTQSPTHLIKTRGQQVTLRCSPKSGHDTVSWYQQALGQGPQFIFQYYEEEERQRGNFPDRFSGHQFPNYSSELNVNALLLGDSALYLCASSFKGVSGGSLYFGPGTRLTVT.